The rows below give T cell receptor beta chains drawn from one sample of a study of shared clonotypes between healthy human individuals. The protocol was immunoSEQ multiplex PCR, while the TCRdb copy is restricted to in-frame clones and leaves out a portion. The profile shows some 95,000 clones, 67% of them singletons. The specimen was memory CD8+ T cells sorted from blood. These receptors were obtained from a man aged 30 to 39 in good health. CDR3s include the opening cysteine and the closing phenylalanine or tryptophan. D genes are given only for firm matches. Where a row states a size, it is once, few, many or the class of an expanded clone; other rows omit it.

j_call: TRBJ1-2
clone_size: .
d_call: .
v_call: TRBV28
cdr3_aa: CASSSPQGGYTF
cdr3_nt: TGTGCCAGCAGTTCCCCCCAGGGTGGCTACACCTTC

j_call: TRBJ1-2
clone_size: .
d_call: .
v_call: TRBV2
cdr3_aa: CASRLSTRFFLDHYGYTF
cdr3_nt: TGTGCCAGCAGACTCTCAACGCGTTTTTTCCTCGACCACTATGGCTACACCTTC

j_call: TRBJ1-3
clone_size: .
d_call: .
v_call: TRBV7-9
cdr3_aa: CASSLLSEISGNTIYF
cdr3_nt: TGTGCCAGCAGCTTATTAAGTGAAATATCGGGAAACACCATATATTTT

j_call: TRBJ2-1
clone_size: .
d_call: TRBD2
v_call: TRBV9
cdr3_aa: CASSVSSGTYNEQFF
cdr3_nt: TGTGCCAGCAGCGTTTCTAGCGGGACCTACAATGAGCAGTTCTTC

j_call: TRBJ1-2
clone_size: .
d_call: TRBD1
v_call: TRBV6-5
cdr3_aa: CASSSPGTGARGGYTF
cdr3_nt: TGTGCCAGCAGTTCCCCAGGGACAGGGGCTCGTGGTGGCTACACCTTC

j_call: TRBJ2-1
clone_size: .
d_call: .
v_call: TRBV5-1
cdr3_aa: CASSFQGYNEQFF
cdr3_nt: TGCGCCAGCAGCTTCCAGGGATACAATGAGCAGTTCTTC

j_call: TRBJ2-1
clone_size: .
d_call: TRBD1
v_call: TRBV9
cdr3_aa: CASSVVAGTGTYNEQFF
cdr3_nt: TGTGCCAGCAGCGTAGTAGCCGGGACAGGGACATACAATGAGCAGTTCTTC

j_call: TRBJ2-6
clone_size: .
d_call: .
v_call: TRBV28
cdr3_aa: CASSPKFPGANVLTF
cdr3_nt: TGTGCCAGCAGCCCGAAATTCCCTGGGGCCAACGTCCTGACTTTC

j_call: TRBJ2-5
clone_size: .
d_call: .
v_call: TRBV7-2
cdr3_aa: CASSLDSYGWETQYF
cdr3_nt: TGTGCCAGCAGCTTAGACTCATATGGCTGGGAGACCCAGTACTTC

j_call: TRBJ2-3
clone_size: .
d_call: TRBD2
v_call: TRBV7-8
cdr3_aa: CASSLRLAEADTQYF
cdr3_nt: TGTGCCAGCAGCCTACGACTAGCGGAGGCGGATACGCAGTATTTT

j_call: TRBJ2-5
clone_size: .
d_call: TRBD2
v_call: TRBV11-2
cdr3_aa: CASSPGLTETQYF
cdr3_nt: TGTGCCAGCAGCCCGGGACTAACGGAGACCCAGTACTTC

j_call: TRBJ2-1
clone_size: medium-sized
d_call: .
v_call: TRBV27
cdr3_aa: CASSRNNEQFF
cdr3_nt: TGTGCCAGCAGTCGAAACAATGAGCAGTTCTTC

j_call: TRBJ2-7
clone_size: .
d_call: .
v_call: TRBV6-5
cdr3_aa: CATGGGGAYEQYF
cdr3_nt: TGTGCCACCGGGGGAGGGGGTGCCTACGAGCAGTACTTC

j_call: TRBJ2-3
clone_size: .
d_call: TRBD2
v_call: TRBV30
cdr3_aa: CAWSVLGGGVDTQYF
cdr3_nt: TGTGCCTGGAGTGTACTCGGGGGGGGCGTAGATACGCAGTATTTT

j_call: TRBJ1-5
clone_size: .
d_call: .
v_call: TRBV25-1
cdr3_aa: CASSEFGNQPQHF
cdr3_nt: TGTGCCAGCAGTGAATTTGGCAATCAGCCCCAGCATTTT

j_call: TRBJ2-3
clone_size: .
d_call: TRBD1
v_call: TRBV9
cdr3_aa: CASSPGQEILRTQYF
cdr3_nt: TGTGCCAGCAGCCCGGGACAGGAGATACTTCGTACGCAGTATTTT

j_call: TRBJ2-7
clone_size: .
d_call: TRBD1
v_call: TRBV28
cdr3_aa: CASSFPPGQGSYEQYF
cdr3_nt: TGTGCCAGCAGTTTCCCTCCGGGACAGGGATCCTACGAGCAGTACTTC

j_call: TRBJ2-2
clone_size: .
d_call: .
v_call: TRBV9
cdr3_aa: CASSEASRGAYSGELFF
cdr3_nt: TGTGCCAGCAGCGAAGCCTCCAGGGGGGCTTACTCCGGGGAGCTGTTTTTT

j_call: TRBJ2-1
clone_size: .
d_call: TRBD1
v_call: TRBV30
cdr3_aa: CAWDPGQPVF
cdr3_nt: TGTGCCTGGGACCCGGGACAGCCGGTCTTC

j_call: TRBJ2-7
clone_size: .
d_call: TRBD1
v_call: TRBV2
cdr3_aa: CASSGGQGGNEQYF
cdr3_nt: TGTGCCAGCAGTGGGGGACAGGGCGGCAACGAGCAGTACTTC

j_call: TRBJ2-2
clone_size: .
d_call: TRBD1
v_call: TRBV6-4
cdr3_aa: CASGETGDTGELFF
cdr3_nt: TGTGCCAGCGGGGAGACAGGGGACACCGGGGAGCTGTTTTTT

j_call: TRBJ1-2
clone_size: few
d_call: TRBD1
v_call: TRBV6-5
cdr3_aa: CASSYSQGGLNYGYTF
cdr3_nt: TGTGCCAGCAGTTACTCCCAAGGGGGCCTCAACTATGGCTACACCTTC